One sample yielded the 4 T cell receptor beta chains listed below, sequenced in a study of human T cells and chemical hapten exposure. As for time point: patch test 1, 2 weeks after DPC sensitization. Treatment described: therapeutic diphenylcyclopropenone sensitization with weekly scalp DPC. TCRdb called the RACE reads again in MiXCR, with one record for every CDR3 protein. The table lists fewer than 100,000 distinct CDR3 sequences, 12% of them singletons. This material consisted of whole blood, taken in connection with sensitization to the hapten diphenylcyclopropenone (DPC). The receptors were sampled from a woman aged 55-75 years with alopecia areata. Some clones in this sample may be carry-over from other donors' samples.

This clonotype occurred a few times. The V call is TRBV2, the J call TRBJ1-4; 7 bases line up with TRBD1. The length of the CDR3 is 17 residues. CDR1 SNHLY and CDR2 FYNNEI come from the germline V gene. The V and J ends lost 4 bases and 4 bases, in that order; junction bases with no gene match: 12. Here the CDR3 reads CASSVQGPPGLNEKLFF. CDR3 sequence (DNA): TGTGCCAGCAGTGTACAGGGGCCCCCGGGGCTTAATGAAAAACTGTTTTTT.

In this sample, this clonotype turned up many times. The chain recombines TRBV7-9 with TRBJ2-2; D ambiguous. Looked up from germline, CDR1 is SEHNR and CDR2 is FQNEAQ (reference sequence). The length of the CDR3 is 12 residues. Trimming pared 2 bases from V and 2 bases from J, leaving 0 bases between. CDR3 in amino acids: CASSLNTGELFF. The CDR3 DNA reads TGTGCCAGCAGCTTAAACACCGGGGAGCTGTTTTTT. Full variable domain (missing parts from reference TRBV7-9 and TRBJ2-2): DTGVSQNPRHKITKRGQNVTFRCDPISEHNRLYWYRQTLGQGPEFLTYFQNEAQLEKSRLLSDRFSAERPKGSFSTLEIQRTEQGDSAMYLCASSLNTGELFFGEGSRLTVL.

This clonotype has at least ten counts. The chain has TRBV5-1 and TRBJ2-7; the match to TRBD1 covers 7 bases. J lost 3 bases, V lost 4 bases, and 7 bases had no gene match. Per the germline V gene, CDR1 is SGHRS and CDR2 is YFSETQ. The CDR3 length is 14 residues. CDR3: CASSLGQRVYEQYF. In DNA form, the CDR3 reads TGCGCCAGCAGCCTGGGACAGCGCGTCTACGAGCAGTACTTC.

This clonotype was seen a few times. The rearrangement uses TRBV4-1 and TRBJ2-5; 9 bases agree with TRBD1. The CDR3 is made up of 15 amino acids. V was pared by 4 bases and J by 5 bases, with 8 bases of the junction left unmatched. The germline V gene encodes CDR1 MGHRA and CDR2 YSYEKL. CDR3 DNA: TGCGCCAGCAGCCCAACCGGGACAGGGTACGAGACCCAGTACTTC. Its translation is CASSPTGTGYETQYF.